One sample yielded the 32 T cell receptor beta chains listed below, sequenced in a study of human T cells and chemical hapten exposure. TCRdb re-called the RACE reads through MiXCR, storing one row per CDR3 protein. Found here are 130,000 or so distinct CDR3 sequences, roughly 9.5% of them singletons; the top ten hold roughly 1.6%. Time point of the sample: healthy volunteer bleed at 2 weeks. Researchers extracted total RNA from unfractionated whole blood. Sequenced material: whole blood. These receptors came from a male donor in good health. Some clones in this sample may be carry-over from other donors' samples.

This clonotype was found many times. J is TRBJ2-7 and V is TRBV3-1; 10 bases map to TRBD2. CDR3 size: 15 residues. The V segment lost 0 bases and the J segment 5 bases; nucleotides outside the gene matches: 4. CDR1 and CDR2 (germline): LGHDT, YNNKEL (reference sequence). The CDR3 region is CASSQDSLAGDEQYF. In DNA, the CDR3 is TGTGCCAGCAGCCAAGATAGCCTAGCGGGAGACGAGCAGTACTTC.

J is TRBJ2-5 and V is TRBV4-3; D is unclear. The germline V gene has CDR1 LGHNA and CDR2 YSLEER. V lost 0 bases and J 3 bases, leaving 11 bases between the germline ends. The CDR3 totals 15 residues. CDR3 nucleotide sequence: TGCGCCAGCAGCCAAGATAGGTATACCGAAGAGACCCAGTACTTC. This translates into CASSQDRYTEETQYF.

This clonotype was detected many times. The chain uses TRBV27 and TRBJ1-2; 8 nucleotides line up with TRBD1. Germline CDR1 and CDR2: MNHEY and SMNVEV (reference sequence). The CDR3 sequence is 14 residues long. V lost 8 bases to trimming and J lost 6 bases; unmatched junction nucleotides: 11. For the CDR3, the DNA is TGTGCCAGCTCTTCCCTCGGACAGGGCGATGGCTACACCTTC. Protein: CASSSLGQGDGYTF.

This sequence joins TRBV25-1 and TRBJ2-3; 8 positions agree with TRBD1. Germline V CDR1 and CDR2: MGHDK, SYGVNS. J gave up 6 bases and V 5 bases, and 13 bases lay outside the gene matches. This CDR3 has 16 residues. CDR3 coding DNA: TGTGCCAGCAGTACGGGGCGGCAGGGGGCGCCGGATACGCAGTATTTT. Residues: CASSTGRQGAPDTQYF.

At least ten counts were recorded for this clonotype. The chain is built from TRBV2 and TRBJ1-2, with 8 nucleotides matching TRBD1. Trimming at V came to 7 bases and at J to 6 bases, leaving 10 bases not matched to a gene. From germline, CDR1 is SNHLY and CDR2 FYNNEI. CDR3 length equals 14 residues. CDR3 region: CASKAWTGIDGYTF. CDR3 nucleotide sequence: TGTGCCAGCAAGGCCTGGACAGGGATAGATGGCTACACCTTC.

There are many counts of this clonotype. The chain employs TRBV7-6 and TRBJ1-5; D is unresolved. V gave up 4 bases and J gave up 0 bases, with 4 bases separating them. Germline CDR1 SGHVS, CDR2 FNYEAQ. The CDR3 is made up of 13 amino acids. The CDR3 here is CASSSNSNQPQHF. CDR3 nucleotide sequence: TGTGCCAGCAGCTCGAATAGCAATCAGCCCCAGCATTTT.

A few counts support this clonotype. Mismatch with germline at one junction end may stem from a read error. The chain links TRBV20-1 to TRBJ2-3; 10 bases align to TRBD2. This CDR3 spans 14 amino acids. The germline V gene encodes CDR1 DFQATT and CDR2 SNEGSKA (reference sequence). CDR3: CSAGLAGVKDTQYF. The CDR3 bases are TGTAGTGCTGGGCTAGCGGGAGTTAAAGATACGCAGTATTTT.

The chain couples TRBV28 to TRBJ1-6; D ambiguous. The germline V gene encodes CDR1 MDHEN and CDR2 SYDVKM. This CDR3 is 13 amino acids long. V was clipped by 3 bases and J by 5 bases, with 5 bases between them. The CDR3 here is CASSFENNSPLHF. The CDR3 region has the DNA TGTGCCAGCAGTTTCGAGAATAATTCACCCCTCCACTTT.

This chain uses TRBV19 with TRBJ2-7; the D is unclear. With 6 bases removed from V and 0 bases from J, the gap between germline ends came to 9 bases. There are 13 residues in the CDR3. The germline V gene encodes CDR1 LNHDA and CDR2 SQIVND (reference sequence). The CDR3 reads CASRRQSSYEQYF. In DNA form, the CDR3 reads TGTGCCAGTAGGCGCCAAAGCTCCTACGAGCAGTACTTC. Complete variable domain (other parts from reference TRBV19 and TRBJ2-7): DGGITQSPKYLFRKEGQNVTLSCEQNLNHDAMYWYRQDPGQGLRLIYYSQIVNDFQKGDIAEGYSVSREKKESFPLTVTSAQKNPTAFYLCASRRQSSYEQYFGPGTRLTVT.

This clonotype was counted at least ten times. The chain links TRBV9 to TRBJ1-2; no definite D call. The germline V and J ends were trimmed by 6 bases and 4 bases, with 7 bases remaining between them. Germline V CDR1 and CDR2: SGDLS, YYNGEE. This CDR3 has 11 residues. The CDR3 region has the DNA TGTGCCAGCAAGGGAGCCTATGGCTACACCTTC. It is translated as CASKGAYGYTF.

This clonotype was counted at least ten times. The V and J genes are TRBV7-2 and TRBJ2-1; D gene unclear. This CDR3 comprises 15 residues. Germline CDR1 SGHTA, CDR2 FQGNSA. V gave up 0 bases and J gave up 4 bases, with 10 bases separating them. CDR3 residues: CASSLAPQRYNEQFF. The CDR3 coding sequence is TGTGCCAGCAGCTTAGCACCCCAGAGGTACAATGAGCAGTTCTTC.

This clonotype showed up many times. This chain connects TRBV9 to TRBJ2-5; 9 nucleotides align to TRBD1. The CDR3 is 15 residues long. The germline V gene encodes CDR1 SGDLS and CDR2 YYNGEE. Trimming took 1 base from V and 4 from J; bases not matched to a gene: 5. The CDR3 nucleotides read TGTGCCAGCAGCGTACGGGACAGGGAAAGAGAGACCCAGTACTTC. Encoded protein: CASSVRDRERETQYF.

This clonotype has ten or more counts. The CDR3 DNA reads TGTGCCAGCAGTTTAATGGCCCACACTGAAGCTTTCTTT. Protein sequence: CASSLMAHTEAFF. V and J are TRBV27 and TRBJ1-1; D remains unclear. Trimming stripped 2 bases from V and 3 bases from J, with 7 bases between. This CDR3 spans 13 amino acids. Germline V lookup: CDR1 MNHEY, CDR2 SMNVEV (reference sequence).

Written as DNA, the CDR3 is TGTGCCAGCAGCTTAGTCTCTTCGGGGGGGCCCTACGAGCAGTACTTC. Its protein is CASSLVSSGGPYEQYF. The V and J genes are TRBV7-2 and TRBJ2-7; 8 nucleotides match TRBD2. This CDR3 has 16 residues. Trimming at V came to 1 base and at J to 2 bases, leaving 7 bases not matched to a gene. Germline values: CDR1 SGHTA, CDR2 FQGNSA.

A few counts support this clonotype. This sequence joins TRBV12-3 or TRBV12-4 and TRBJ2-7, with D uncertain. V lost 7 bases and J 2 bases, leaving 9 bases between the germline ends. The CDR3 length is 12 residues. The CDR3: CASTSHAYEQYF. In nucleotides, the CDR3 is TGTGCCAGCACCTCTCACGCCTACGAGCAGTACTTC.

The rearrangement joins TRBV29-1 to TRBJ2-7; 7 nucleotides align to TRBD2. This CDR3 has 12 amino acids. Germline CDR1 SQVTM, CDR2 ANQGSEA. Losses at the gene ends were 7 bases for V and 0 bases for J; bases not matched to a gene: 3. CDR3 residues: CSAGTISYEQYF. CDR3 in DNA: TGCAGCGCTGGGACTATCTCCTACGAGCAGTACTTC.

The chain carries TRBV6-1 and TRBJ1-3; perhaps TRBD1 as D (6 bases). Per germline, CDR1 MNHNS and CDR2 SASEGT. The CDR3 length is 15 residues. V lost 4 bases and J 7 bases, leaving 17 bases between the germline ends. The CDR3 region is CASSGDKVFGNTIYF. The CDR3 DNA is TGTGCCAGCAGTGGGGACAAAGTCTTCGGGAACACCATATATTTT.

This clonotype has a count of ten or more. This chain joins TRBV3-1 and TRBJ2-1, with 8 bases lining up with TRBD2. The V segment lost 0 bases and the J segment 2 bases; nucleotides outside the gene matches: 6. The CDR3 has 17 amino acids. Germline V CDR1 and CDR2: LGHDT, YNNKEL (reference sequence). CDR3 sequence: CASSQDPRTSPYNEQFF. CDR3 coding DNA: TGTGCCAGCAGCCAAGATCCACGGACTAGCCCCTACAATGAGCAGTTCTTC.

The sample holds many counts of this clonotype. The J gene is TRBJ1-5, the V gene TRBV5-4; D unclear. CDR1 and CDR2 from the germline V gene are SGHNT and YYREEE (reference sequence). The CDR3 runs to 14 residues. V lost 1 base and J 0 bases, leaving 5 bases between the germline ends. The chain's CDR3 is CASSLKYSNQPQHF. CDR3 bases: TGTGCCAGCAGCTTGAAATATAGCAATCAGCCCCAGCATTTT.

Ten or more counts support this clonotype. J is TRBJ2-3 and V is TRBV29-1, with a possible D match to TRBD1 (5 bases). V was shortened by 6 bases and J by 0 bases, with 10 bases between the two germline ends. The CDR3 spans 13 residues. Germline V gene sequence: CDR1 SQVTM, CDR2 ANQGSEA. The CDR3 region is CSVDSTSTDTQYF. The DNA for the CDR3 is TGCAGCGTCGACAGCACTAGCACAGATACGCAGTATTTT.

This clonotype has just a few counts. V gene TRBV7-9 combines with J gene TRBJ1-1; D possibly corresponds to TRBD1 (5 bases). The CDR3 extends over 12 amino acids. The V end was cut by 6 bases, the J end by 5 bases, with 10 bases between. The germline V gene has CDR1 SEHNR and CDR2 FQNEAQ (reference sequence). This CDR3 reads CASRKGVTEAFF. CDR3 DNA: TGTGCCAGCAGAAAAGGGGTGACTGAAGCTTTCTTT.

This clonotype was seen only a few times. This chain connects TRBV4-3 to TRBJ2-5, with D uncertain. The V gene lost 0 bases and the J gene lost 3 bases, with 8 bases spanning the gap. This CDR3 comprises 14 residues. The germline gives CDR1 LGHNA, CDR2 YSLEER. This chain's CDR3 is CASSQDSAEETQYF. The CDR3 DNA sequence: TGCGCCAGCAGCCAAGATTCGGCAGAAGAGACCCAGTACTTC.

This clonotype was seen many times. V usage is TRBV2 and J usage is TRBJ1-5; 7 positions agree with TRBD1. V lost 7 bases to trimming and J lost 7 bases; unmatched junction nucleotides: 7. The germline V gene encodes CDR1 SNHLY and CDR2 FYNNEI. CDR3 length: 13 amino acids. CDR3 nucleotide sequence: TGTGCCAGCAAAGACAGGGTGGCGCAGCCCCAGCATTTT. It specifies CASKDRVAQPQHF.

This clonotype has at least ten counts. V and J are TRBV20-1 and TRBJ2-2, with D hard to call. Trimming shortened V by 5 bases and J by 2 bases, and 9 bases separated the two germline ends. This CDR3 region has 13 residues. In germline, CDR1 is DFQATT, CDR2 SNEGSKA (reference sequence). Here the CDR3 reads CSAYSANTGELFF. The DNA for the CDR3 is TGCAGTGCTTATAGTGCAAACACCGGGGAGCTGTTTTTT.

This clonotype has ten or more counts. This chain connects TRBV7-9 to TRBJ2-3; TRBD2 matches at 10 bases. The V gene's germline CDR1 is SEHNR and CDR2 FQNEAQ (reference sequence). V was pared by 3 bases and J by 3 bases, with 9 bases of the junction left unmatched. This CDR3 has 17 residues. As DNA, the CDR3 is TGTGCCAGCAGCTTGTACGCGAGCGGGAGGGGTACAGATACGCAGTATTTT. It yields the protein CASSLYASGRGTDTQYF.

This clonotype has ten or more counts. The chain joins TRBV29-1 to TRBJ2-5, with D uncertain. CDR1 and CDR2 (germline): SQVTM, ANQGSEA. Trimming stripped 7 bases from V and 0 bases from J, with 6 bases between. The CDR3 runs 11 residues. The CDR3 DNA follows: TGCAGCGCACGATACCAAGAGACCCAGTACTTC. Translation: CSARYQETQYF.

This clonotype was counted at least ten times. This chain uses TRBV7-9 with TRBJ1-5; D gene ambiguous. Looked up from germline, CDR1 is SEHNR and CDR2 is FQNEAQ (reference sequence). V lost 5 bases, J lost 2 bases, and 13 bases lay in between. The CDR3 has 15 residues. CDR3 residues: CASSQSGRRNQPQHF. The CDR3 DNA sequence: TGTGCCAGCAGCCAGAGCGGGCGACGCAATCAGCCCCAGCATTTT.

This clonotype came up many times. The chain is built from TRBV27 and TRBJ2-3, with a tentative D call TRBD2 (5 bases). This CDR3 contains 15 residues. Germline V gives CDR1 MNHEY, CDR2 SMNVEV (reference sequence). V dropped 3 bases and J dropped 0 bases, with 10 bases sitting between them. CDR3 residues: CASSLGGPSTDTQYF. Here the CDR3 DNA reads TGTGCCAGCAGTTTGGGCGGGCCTAGCACAGATACGCAGTATTTT.

In this sample, this clonotype turned up many times. J is TRBJ2-3 and V is TRBV21-1; the D call of TRBD1 is as the table states it, not checked on the DNA. TRBV21-1 represents a pseudogene. CDR3 length: 16 amino acids. The CDR3 DNA reads TGTGCCAGCAGCATTGAGGGAGGGGGCCGCACAGATACGCAGTATTTT. It yields the protein CASSIEGGGRTDTQYF.

There are a few counts of this clonotype. The rearrangement joins TRBV29-1 to TRBJ2-1; TRBD1 might be the D (6 bases). This CDR3 contains 16 residues. The germline V and J ends were trimmed by 2 bases and 4 bases, with 18 bases remaining between them. In germline, CDR1 is SQVTM, CDR2 ANQGSEA. The CDR3 is CSVESRTGTPYNEQFF. CDR3 nucleotide sequence: TGCAGCGTTGAATCCCGAACCGGGACACCTTACAATGAGCAGTTCTTC.

Here the CDR3 DNA reads TGTGCCAGCAGTGATCGAGGCGGCCTGTCCTACGAGCAGTACTTC. It codes for CASSDRGGLSYEQYF. The chain joins TRBV25-1 to TRBJ2-7; unclear D gene. CDR1 is MGHDK, CDR2 SYGVNS, per germline. Trimming cost V 3 bases and J 1 base, with 13 bases left between them. The CDR3 has 15 residues.

This chain connects TRBV7-2 to TRBJ2-3, with 11 positions matching TRBD2. The V gene end was trimmed by 5 bases and the J gene end by 3 bases; junction bases not matched to a gene: 4. Looked up from germline, CDR1 is SGHTA and CDR2 is FQGNSA. The CDR3 has 15 amino acids. CDR3 nucleotide sequence: TGTGCCAGCAGCCTTAGCGGGAGGGTTACAGATACGCAGTATTTT. It translates to CASSLSGRVTDTQYF.